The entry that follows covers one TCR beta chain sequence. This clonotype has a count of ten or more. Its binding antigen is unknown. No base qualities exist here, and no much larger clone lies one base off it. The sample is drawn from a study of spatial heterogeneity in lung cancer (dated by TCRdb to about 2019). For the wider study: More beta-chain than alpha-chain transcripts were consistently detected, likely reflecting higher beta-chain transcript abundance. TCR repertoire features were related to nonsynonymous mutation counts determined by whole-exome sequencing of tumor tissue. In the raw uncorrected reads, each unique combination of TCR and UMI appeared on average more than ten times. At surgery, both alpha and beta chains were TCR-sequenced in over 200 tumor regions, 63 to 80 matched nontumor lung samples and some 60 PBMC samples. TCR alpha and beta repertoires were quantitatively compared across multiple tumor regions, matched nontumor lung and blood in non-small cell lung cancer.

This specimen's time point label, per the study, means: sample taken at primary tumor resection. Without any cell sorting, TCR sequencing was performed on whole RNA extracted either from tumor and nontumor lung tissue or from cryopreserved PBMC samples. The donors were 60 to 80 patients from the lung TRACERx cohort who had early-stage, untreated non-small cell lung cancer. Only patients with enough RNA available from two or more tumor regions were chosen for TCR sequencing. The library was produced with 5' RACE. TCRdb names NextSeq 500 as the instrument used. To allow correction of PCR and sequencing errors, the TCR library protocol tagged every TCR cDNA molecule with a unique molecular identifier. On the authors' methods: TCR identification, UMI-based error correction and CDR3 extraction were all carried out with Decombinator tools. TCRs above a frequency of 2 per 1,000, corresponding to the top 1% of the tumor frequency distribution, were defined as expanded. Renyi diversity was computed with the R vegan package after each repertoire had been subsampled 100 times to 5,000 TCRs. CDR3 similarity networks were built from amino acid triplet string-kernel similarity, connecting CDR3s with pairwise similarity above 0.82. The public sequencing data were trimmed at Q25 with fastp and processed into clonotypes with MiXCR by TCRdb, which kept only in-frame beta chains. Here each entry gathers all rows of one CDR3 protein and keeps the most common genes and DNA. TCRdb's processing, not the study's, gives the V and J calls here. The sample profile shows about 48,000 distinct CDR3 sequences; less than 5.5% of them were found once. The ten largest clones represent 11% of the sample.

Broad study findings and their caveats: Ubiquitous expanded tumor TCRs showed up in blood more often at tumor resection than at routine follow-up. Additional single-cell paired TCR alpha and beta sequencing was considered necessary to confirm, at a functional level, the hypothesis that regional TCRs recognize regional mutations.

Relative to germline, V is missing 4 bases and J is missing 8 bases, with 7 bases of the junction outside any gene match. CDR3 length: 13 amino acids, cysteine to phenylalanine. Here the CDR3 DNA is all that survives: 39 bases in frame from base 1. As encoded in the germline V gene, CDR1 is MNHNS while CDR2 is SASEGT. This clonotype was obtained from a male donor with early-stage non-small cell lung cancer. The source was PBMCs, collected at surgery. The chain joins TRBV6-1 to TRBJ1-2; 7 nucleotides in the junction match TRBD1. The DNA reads TGTGCCAGCAGTGGCAGACAGGGATTAGGCTACACCTTC. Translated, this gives CASSGRQGLGYTF.